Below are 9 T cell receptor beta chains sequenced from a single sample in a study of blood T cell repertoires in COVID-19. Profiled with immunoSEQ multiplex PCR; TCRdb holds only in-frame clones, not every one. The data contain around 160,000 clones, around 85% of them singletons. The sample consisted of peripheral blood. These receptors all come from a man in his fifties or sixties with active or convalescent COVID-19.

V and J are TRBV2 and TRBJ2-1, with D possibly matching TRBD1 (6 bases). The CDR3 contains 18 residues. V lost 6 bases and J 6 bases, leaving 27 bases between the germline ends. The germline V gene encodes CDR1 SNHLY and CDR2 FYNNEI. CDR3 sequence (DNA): TGTGCCAGCAGGGGGGCAGGGTCTCATACTCGGAAAAGCAATGAGCAGTTCTTC. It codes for CASRGAGSHTRKSNEQFF. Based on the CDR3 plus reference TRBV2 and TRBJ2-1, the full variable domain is EPEVTQTPSHQVTQMGQEVILRCVPISNHLYFYWYRQILGQKVEFLVSFYNNEISEKSEIFDDQFSVERPDGSNFTLKIRSTKLEDSAMYFCASRGAGSHTRKSNEQFFGPGTRLTVL.

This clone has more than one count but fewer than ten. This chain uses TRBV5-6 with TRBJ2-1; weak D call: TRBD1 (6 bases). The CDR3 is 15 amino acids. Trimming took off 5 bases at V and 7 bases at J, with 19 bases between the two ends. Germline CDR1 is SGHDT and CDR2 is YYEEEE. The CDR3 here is CASSRQDVGRNEQFF. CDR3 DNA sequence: TGTGCCAGCAGTCGACAGGATGTGGGAAGGAATGAGCAGTTCTTC.

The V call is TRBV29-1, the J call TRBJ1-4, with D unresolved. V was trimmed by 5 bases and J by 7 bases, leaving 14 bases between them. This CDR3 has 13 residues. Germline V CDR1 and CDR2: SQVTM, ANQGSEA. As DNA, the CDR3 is TGCAGCGTTATCACCTCGGTCGGTGAAAAACTGTTTTTT. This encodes CSVITSVGEKLFF.

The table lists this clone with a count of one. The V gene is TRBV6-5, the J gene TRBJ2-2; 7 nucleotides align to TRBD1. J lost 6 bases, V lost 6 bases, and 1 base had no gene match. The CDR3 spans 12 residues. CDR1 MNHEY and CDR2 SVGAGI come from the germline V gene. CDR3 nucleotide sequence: TGTGCCAGCAGGGACAGGCCCGGGGAGCTGTTTTTT. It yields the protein CASRDRPGELFF.

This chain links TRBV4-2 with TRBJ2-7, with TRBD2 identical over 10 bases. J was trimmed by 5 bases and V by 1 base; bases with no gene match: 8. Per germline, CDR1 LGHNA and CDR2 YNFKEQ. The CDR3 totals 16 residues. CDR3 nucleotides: TGTGCCAGCAGCCAAGGCGGAAGCGGGAGGGACCACGAGCAGTACTTC. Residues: CASSQGGSGRDHEQYF.

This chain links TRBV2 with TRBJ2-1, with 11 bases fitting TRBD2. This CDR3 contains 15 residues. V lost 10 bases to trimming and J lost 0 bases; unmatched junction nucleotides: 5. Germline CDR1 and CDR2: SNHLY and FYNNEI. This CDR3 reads CATRLAGSSYNEQFF. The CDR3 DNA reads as TGTGCCACCCGACTAGCGGGGAGCTCCTACAATGAGCAGTTCTTC.

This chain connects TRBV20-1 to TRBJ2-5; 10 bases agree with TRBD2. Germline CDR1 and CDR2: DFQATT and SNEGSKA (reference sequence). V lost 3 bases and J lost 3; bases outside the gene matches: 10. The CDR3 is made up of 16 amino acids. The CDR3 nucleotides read TGCAGTGCTAGTCCAATAACTAGCGGGGCCAAAGAGACCCAGTACTTC. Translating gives CSASPITSGAKETQYF.

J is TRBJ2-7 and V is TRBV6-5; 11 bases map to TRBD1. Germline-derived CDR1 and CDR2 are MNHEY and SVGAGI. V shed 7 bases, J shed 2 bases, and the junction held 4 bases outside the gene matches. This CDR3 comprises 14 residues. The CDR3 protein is CASNPGQGAYEQYF. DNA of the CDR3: TGTGCCAGCAATCCGGGACAGGGGGCCTACGAGCAGTACTTC.

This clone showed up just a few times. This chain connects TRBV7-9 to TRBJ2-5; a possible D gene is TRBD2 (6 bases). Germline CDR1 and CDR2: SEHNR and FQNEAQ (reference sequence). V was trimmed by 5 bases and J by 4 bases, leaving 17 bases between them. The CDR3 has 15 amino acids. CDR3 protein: CASSPRGSGGETQYF. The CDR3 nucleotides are TGTGCCAGCAGCCCCCGAGGTAGCGGAGGAGAGACCCAGTACTTC.